This is a list of T cell receptor beta chains from one sample in a study of blood T cell repertoires in COVID-19. Some clones are missing from TCRdb's copy, which holds only in-frame ones; the method was immunoSEQ multiplex PCR. The top ten hold around 1.1% of the sample, which has 350,000 to 450,000 clones, roughly nine tenths seen once. Material for sequencing was PBMCs or T cells enriched from blood (not recorded which). The receptors here all came from a man aged 25-45 years who had recovered from COVID-19. Both conserved end residues are part of each CDR3. The D gene is left open where the match is weak. Clone size is stated in some rows and not others, as once, few, many or a class when expanded.

cdr3_aa: CASSGRTGGGYGYTF
cdr3_nt: TGTGCCAGTAGTGGCCGGACAGGGGGCGGCTATGGCTACACCTTC
j_call: TRBJ1-2
v_call: TRBV19
cdr3_length: 15
d_call: TRBD1
clone_size: NA

cdr3_aa: CASSEQPSNSPLHF
cdr3_nt: TGTGCCAGCAGCGAACAACCTTCAAATTCACCCCTCCACTTT
j_call: TRBJ1-6
v_call: TRBV9
cdr3_length: 14
d_call: NA
clone_size: NA

cdr3_aa: CASSSRGIGRENTGELFF
cdr3_nt: TGTGCCAGCAGCTCCAGAGGGATTGGAAGGGAGAACACCGGGGAGCTGTTTTTT
j_call: TRBJ2-2
v_call: TRBV9
cdr3_length: 18
d_call: NA
clone_size: NA

cdr3_aa: CASSHRTGERSPLHF
cdr3_nt: TGTGCCAGCAGCCATCGAACAGGGGAACGATCACCCCTCCACTTT
j_call: TRBJ1-6
v_call: TRBV14
cdr3_length: 15
d_call: TRBD1
clone_size: few

cdr3_aa: CAISASDRGDSGNTIYF
cdr3_nt: TGTGCCATCAGTGCCTCGGACAGGGGGGACTCTGGAAACACCATATATTTT
j_call: TRBJ1-3
v_call: TRBV10-3
cdr3_length: 17
d_call: TRBD1
clone_size: NA

cdr3_aa: CATSDTGGGETQYF
cdr3_nt: TGTGCCACCAGTGATACAGGGGGCGGGGAGACCCAGTACTTC
j_call: TRBJ2-5
v_call: TRBV24-1
cdr3_length: 14
d_call: TRBD1
clone_size: NA

cdr3_aa: CASTSGTSYNEQFF
cdr3_nt: TGTGCCAGCACTAGCGGGACCTCCTACAATGAGCAGTTCTTC
j_call: TRBJ2-1
v_call: TRBV6-5
cdr3_length: 14
d_call: TRBD2
clone_size: NA

cdr3_aa: CASSYHGRDRDYEQYF
cdr3_nt: TGTGCCAGCAGTTACCATGGCCGGGACAGGGACTACGAGCAGTACTTC
j_call: TRBJ2-7
v_call: TRBV28
cdr3_length: 16
d_call: TRBD1
clone_size: once

cdr3_aa: CASSSGRAKGTDTQYF
cdr3_nt: TGTGCCAGCAGTAGCGGGAGGGCCAAGGGGACAGATACGCAGTATTTT
j_call: TRBJ2-3
v_call: TRBV6-6
cdr3_length: 16
d_call: TRBD2
clone_size: NA

cdr3_aa: CATSDFVGGAPPVHEQYF
cdr3_nt: TGTGCCACCAGTGATTTTGTCGGGGGTGCCCCTCCCGTCCACGAGCAGTACTTC
j_call: TRBJ2-7
v_call: TRBV24-1
cdr3_length: 18
d_call: NA
clone_size: NA

cdr3_aa: CAWQPQQNTEAFF
cdr3_nt: TGTGCCTGGCAACCACAGCAGAACACTGAAGCTTTCTTT
j_call: TRBJ1-1
v_call: TRBV30
cdr3_length: 13
d_call: NA
clone_size: NA

cdr3_aa: CASSPQQGAARFNYGYTF
cdr3_nt: TGTGCCAGCTCACCACAACAAGGAGCGGCCCGATTTAACTATGGCTACACCTTC
j_call: TRBJ1-2
v_call: TRBV18
cdr3_length: 18
d_call: NA
clone_size: NA

cdr3_aa: CASSLSDRDYEQYF
cdr3_nt: TGTGCCAGCAGTTTGTCCGACAGGGACTACGAGCAGTACTTC
j_call: TRBJ2-7
v_call: TRBV28
cdr3_length: 14
d_call: TRBD1
clone_size: NA

cdr3_aa: CASRARDKDYEQYF
cdr3_nt: TGTGCCAGCAGAGCCCGGGACAAAGACTACGAGCAGTACTTC
j_call: TRBJ2-7
v_call: TRBV2
cdr3_length: 14
d_call: NA
clone_size: NA

cdr3_aa: CASSFYGQADYEQYF
cdr3_nt: TGTGCCAGCAGCTTCTACGGACAGGCGGACTACGAGCAGTACTTC
j_call: TRBJ2-7
v_call: TRBV7-9
cdr3_length: 15
d_call: TRBD1
clone_size: NA

cdr3_aa: CASSVGQGFNEKLFF
cdr3_nt: TGTGCCAGCAGCGTAGGACAGGGCTTTAATGAAAAACTGTTTTTT
j_call: TRBJ1-4
v_call: TRBV7-8
cdr3_length: 15
d_call: TRBD1
clone_size: NA

cdr3_aa: CASSPLEDQAGLFF
cdr3_nt: TGTGCCAGCTCACCTTTAGAGGACCAGGCGGGGCTGTTTTTT
j_call: TRBJ2-2
v_call: TRBV18
cdr3_length: 14
d_call: NA
clone_size: NA

cdr3_aa: CASSLISGQLQETQYF
cdr3_nt: TGTGCTAGCAGCTTAATTAGTGGACAGCTACAAGAGACCCAGTACTTC
j_call: TRBJ2-5
v_call: TRBV7-7
cdr3_length: 16
d_call: NA
clone_size: NA

cdr3_aa: CASSTSGRAANEKLFF
cdr3_nt: TGCGCCAGCAGCACCTCGGGCAGGGCGGCTAATGAAAAACTGTTTTTT
j_call: TRBJ1-4
v_call: TRBV5-1
cdr3_length: 16
d_call: NA
clone_size: NA

cdr3_aa: CASSSYRGRTEAFF
cdr3_nt: TGTGCCAGCAGTTCCTACAGGGGGAGGACTGAAGCTTTCTTT
j_call: TRBJ1-1
v_call: TRBV27
cdr3_length: 14
d_call: TRBD1
clone_size: NA

cdr3_aa: CASSFGLAGGPEQYF
cdr3_nt: TGTGCCAGCAGCTTCGGACTAGCGGGAGGACCCGAGCAGTACTTC
j_call: TRBJ2-7
v_call: TRBV5-4
cdr3_length: 15
d_call: TRBD2
clone_size: NA

cdr3_aa: CASSQSLLRETQYF
cdr3_nt: TGTGCCAGCAGCCAGAGCTTATTGCGAGAGACCCAGTACTTC
j_call: TRBJ2-5
v_call: TRBV3-1/TRBV3-2
cdr3_length: 14
d_call: NA
clone_size: NA

cdr3_aa: CASSGERTGTPGANVLTF
cdr3_nt: TGTGCCAGTAGTGGGGAGCGAACAGGGACCCCTGGGGCCAACGTCCTGACTTTC
j_call: TRBJ2-6
v_call: TRBV19
cdr3_length: 18
d_call: NA
clone_size: NA

cdr3_aa: CASSAGLRTTNTEAFF
cdr3_nt: TGTGCCAGCAGCGCGGGACTCAGAACCACTAACACTGAAGCTTTCTTT
j_call: TRBJ1-1
v_call: TRBV7-6
cdr3_length: 16
d_call: NA
clone_size: few

cdr3_aa: CATSDSDFTDTQYF
cdr3_nt: TGTGCCACCAGTGATTCCGACTTCACAGATACGCAGTATTTT
j_call: TRBJ2-3
v_call: TRBV24-1
cdr3_length: 14
d_call: NA
clone_size: NA

cdr3_aa: CASRPSGTYEQYF
cdr3_nt: TGTGCCAGCAGGCCATCCGGGACCTACGAGCAGTACTTC
j_call: TRBJ2-7
v_call: TRBV28
cdr3_length: 13
d_call: NA
clone_size: NA

cdr3_aa: CATSDSSTGGSNQPQHF
cdr3_nt: TGTGCCACCAGTGATTCATCGACAGGGGGAAGCAATCAGCCCCAGCATTTT
j_call: TRBJ1-5
v_call: TRBV24-1
cdr3_length: 17
d_call: TRBD1
clone_size: NA

cdr3_aa: CASSLAGGGEKLFF
cdr3_nt: TGTGCCAGCAGCTTAGCAGGGGGCGGTGAAAAACTGTTTTTT
j_call: TRBJ1-4
v_call: TRBV7-9
cdr3_length: 14
d_call: TRBD1
clone_size: NA

cdr3_aa: CASSPRGTAPYEQYF
cdr3_nt: TGTGCCAGCTCACCCAGGGGGACAGCTCCCTACGAGCAGTACTTC
j_call: TRBJ2-7
v_call: TRBV18
cdr3_length: 15
d_call: TRBD1
clone_size: NA

cdr3_aa: CASRTTGGHGYTF
cdr3_nt: TGTGCCAGCAGAACGACAGGGGGACATGGCTACACCTTC
j_call: TRBJ1-2
v_call: TRBV28
cdr3_length: 13
d_call: TRBD1
clone_size: NA

cdr3_aa: CASRPGEGTGELFF
cdr3_nt: TGTGCCAGCAGACCAGGGGAGGGGACCGGGGAGCTGTTTTTT
j_call: TRBJ2-2
v_call: TRBV6-4
cdr3_length: 14
d_call: NA
clone_size: NA

cdr3_aa: CASSLDRRSYEQYF
cdr3_nt: TGTGCCAGCAGCTTGGACAGGCGCTCCTACGAGCAGTACTTC
j_call: TRBJ2-7
v_call: TRBV5-6
cdr3_length: 14
d_call: NA
clone_size: NA

cdr3_aa: CASSETEMGYSNQPQHF
cdr3_nt: TGTGCCAGCAGTGAGACAGAAATGGGATATAGCAATCAGCCCCAGCATTTT
j_call: TRBJ1-5
v_call: TRBV2
cdr3_length: 17
d_call: NA
clone_size: NA

cdr3_aa: CSVVLTFEAFF
cdr3_nt: TGCAGCGTAGTACTAACTTTTGAAGCTTTCTTT
j_call: TRBJ1-1
v_call: TRBV29-1
cdr3_length: 11
d_call: NA
clone_size: once

cdr3_aa: CASSLGGGTYEQYF
cdr3_nt: TGTGCCAGCAGTTTAGGGGGAGGCACCTACGAGCAGTACTTC
j_call: TRBJ2-7
v_call: TRBV28
cdr3_length: 14
d_call: NA
clone_size: NA

cdr3_aa: CASSPGGSKNIQYF
cdr3_nt: TGCGCCAGCAGCCCCGGGGGTTCGAAAAACATTCAGTACTTC
j_call: TRBJ2-4
v_call: TRBV5-1
cdr3_length: 14
d_call: NA
clone_size: NA

cdr3_aa: CATSRSDRANTGELFF
cdr3_nt: TGTGCCACCAGCAGAAGTGACAGGGCGAACACCGGGGAGCTGTTTTTT
j_call: TRBJ2-2
v_call: TRBV15
cdr3_length: 16
d_call: TRBD1
clone_size: NA

cdr3_aa: CASSLRGSGNTIYF
cdr3_nt: TGCGCCAGCAGCTTGAGGGGCAGTGGAAACACCATATATTTT
j_call: TRBJ1-3
v_call: TRBV5-1
cdr3_length: 14
d_call: NA
clone_size: NA

cdr3_aa: CASSLDPGTTYEQYF
cdr3_nt: TGTGCCAGCAGCCTTGATCCTGGGACTACCTACGAGCAGTACTTC
j_call: TRBJ2-7
v_call: TRBV7-8
cdr3_length: 15
d_call: TRBD2
clone_size: NA

cdr3_aa: CASSKTSGRLNEQYF
cdr3_nt: TGTGCCAGCAGCAAAACTAGCGGGAGATTAAACGAGCAGTACTTC
j_call: TRBJ2-7
v_call: TRBV7-9
cdr3_length: 15
d_call: TRBD2
clone_size: NA